The next 21 T cell receptor beta chains were all read from a single sample in a study of T cell clonality in common variable immunodeficiency. The repertoire was sequenced with immunoSEQ multiplex PCR; TCRdb's copy has only in-frame clones and lacks some. This repertoire lists 45,000 to 65,000 clones without singletons; approximately 2% sits in the top ten. The material sequenced was peripheral blood mononuclear cells. The receptors were gathered from a person aged 18 to 75 in good health.

This clone has ten or more counts. The CDR3 end is not reached by the read, which stops 3 residues before it; the germline J gene fills it in. The J gene is TRBJ2-3, the V gene TRBV5-4; no definite D call. The CDR3 has 13 residues. The germline V and J ends were trimmed by 4 bases and 6 bases, with 12 bases remaining between them. Germline V gives CDR1 SGHNT, CDR2 YYREEE (reference sequence). The CDR3 loop is CASSPQGGDTQYF. The sequenced CDR3 bases are TGTGCCAGCAGCCCTCAAGGCGGTGATACG.

This clone was seen more than once but under ten times. The read terminates 3 residues ahead of where the CDR3 ends, so the germline J gene completes it. The chain has TRBV30 and TRBJ1-2, with D unresolved. The CDR3 extends over 12 amino acids. Germline CDR1 and CDR2: GTSNPN and SVGIG (reference sequence). CDR3 region: CAWTPSSYDYTF. CDR3 bases read: TGTGCCTGGACCCCGTCCTCCTACGAC.

This clone was detected ten times or more. Read sequence stops 3 residues before the CDR3 end, and the germline J gene provides the missing end. This chain joins TRBV5-1 and TRBJ2-2; 10 bases fit TRBD1. The CDR3 sequence is 17 residues long. The ends lost 6 bases at V and 5 bases at J; junction bases unmatched: 13. Germline CDR1 and CDR2: SGHRS and YFSETQ. Partial CDR3 DNA: TGCGCCAGCACCCTTGCCCCGGGACAGGGGAAAACCGGGGAG. It translates to CASTLAPGQGKTGE. The whole CDR3 protein reads CASTLAPGQGKTGELFF.

Ten or more counts support this clone. The read terminates 3 residues ahead of where the CDR3 ends, so the germline J gene completes it. The rearrangement joins TRBV6-1 to TRBJ2-5, with a weak D call TRBD2 (5 bases). Germline values: CDR1 MNHNS, CDR2 SASEGT. This CDR3 contains 13 residues. Deletions cut 4 bases from V and 5 bases from J, with 11 bases between. The CDR3 sequence is CASSATRVETQYF. The sequenced part of the CDR3 DNA is TGTGCCAGCAGTGCTACTAGAGTGGAGACC.

This clone was seen a handful of times. The read ends 3 residues shy of where the CDR3 ends; the end is completed using the germline J gene. J is TRBJ2-5 and V is TRBV2; D is ambiguous. Germline CDR1 SNHLY, CDR2 FYNNEI. Trimming took 2 bases from V and 5 from J, leaving 3 bases between them. CDR3 size: 11 residues. The CDR3 loop is CASSERETQYF. CDR3 DNA, as far as it was read: TGTGCCAGCAGTGAACGGGAGACC.

This clone occurred many times. Coverage ceases 3 residues before the CDR3 finishes, and the germline J gene fills in the end. The chain is built from TRBV7-6 and TRBJ1-4; 7 nucleotides align to TRBD1. Germline V gives CDR1 SGHVS, CDR2 FNYEAQ. The CDR3 sequence is 14 residues long. V shed 4 bases, J shed 9 bases, and the junction held 8 bases outside the gene matches. Partial CDR3 DNA: TGTGCCAGCAGCTCTTCAGGGGGGTCACAAAAA. Its protein product is CASSSSGGSQK. The complete CDR3 sequence is CASSSSGGSQKLFF.

This clone was observed many times. Read sequence stops 3 residues before the CDR3 end, and the germline J gene provides the missing end. J is TRBJ2-5 and V is TRBV10-3, with 7 bases that match TRBD1. V lost 5 bases and J lost 0; bases outside the gene matches: 3. The CDR3 sequence is 14 residues long. Germline V CDR1 and CDR2: ENHRY, SYGVKD. CDR3 residues: CAISTGTDQETQYF. Partial CDR3 DNA: TGTGCCATCAGTACTGGGACAGACCAAGAGACC.

This clone came up many times. The read ends 3 residues early relative to the CDR3; the germline J gene fills the gap. The rearrangement joins TRBV4-1 to TRBJ1-1; TRBD1 matches 7 bases. The germline V gene encodes CDR1 MGHRA and CDR2 YSYEKL. There are 12 residues in the CDR3. Incomplete CDR3 DNA: TGCGCCGGCGCGGATAGACAGGGAAAA. Translated: CAGADRQGK. The whole CDR3 protein is CAGADRQGKAFF.

A few counts support this clone. The read finishes 3 residues shy of the CDR3 end, and the germline J gene is used to complete it. The chain combines TRBV7-9 with TRBJ2-3; D may be TRBD2 (6 bases). V was clipped by 4 bases and J by 0 bases, with 8 bases between them. CDR3 length: 14 amino acids. CDR1 and CDR2 from the germline V gene are SEHNR and FQNEAQ (reference sequence). CDR3 sequence reads: CASSSGTSTDTQYF. The covered CDR3 bases are TGTGCCAGCAGCTCAGGGACTAGCACAGATACG.

At least ten counts were recorded for this clone. The CDR3 end is not reached by the read, which stops 3 residues before it; the germline J gene fills it in. V gene TRBV7-9 combines with J gene TRBJ1-5, with 8 positions matching TRBD1. This CDR3 comprises 14 residues. Germline loops: CDR1 SEHNR, CDR2 FQNEAQ (reference sequence). V lost 3 bases to trimming and J lost 3 bases; unmatched junction nucleotides: 1. The chain's CDR3 is CASSLTGVNQPQHF. CDR3 DNA (partial): TGTGCCAGCAGCTTGACAGGGGTCAATCAGCCC.

This clone was counted only a few times. The read stops 3 residues short of the end of the CDR3; the missing end is completed from the germline J gene. The chain couples TRBV5-1 to TRBJ2-5; the match to TRBD2 covers 16 bases. V was clipped by 4 bases and J by 5 bases; unmatched bases: 5. Germline CDR1 and CDR2: SGHRS and YFSETQ. This CDR3 has 16 amino acids. The CDR3 bases that were read are TGCGCCAGCAGCGACGGGACTAGCGGGGGGGCGGAGACC. This codes for CASSDGTSGGAET. The full CDR3 protein is CASSDGTSGGAETQYF.

In this sample, this clone turned up many times. The read falls 3 residues short of the CDR3 end, and the missing part is taken from the germline J gene. The rearrangement uses TRBV4-1 and TRBJ2-5; 12 bases agree with TRBD1. Germline CDR1 reads MGHRA; CDR2 reads YSYEKL. This CDR3 region has 17 residues. V was clipped by 3 bases and J by 2 bases; unmatched bases: 7. The CDR3 DNA, read in part, is TGCGCCAGCAGCCAGGGACAGGGGGCCACGATTCAAGAGACC. Its protein is CASSQGQGATIQET. The full CDR3 reads CASSQGQGATIQETQYF.

This clone was detected ten times or more. The read terminates 3 residues before the CDR3 end, so the remaining end is supplied by the germline J gene. The rearrangement links TRBV20-1 to TRBJ2-6, with 10 bases matching TRBD1. J was trimmed by 0 bases and V by 6 bases; bases with no gene match: 14. The CDR3 length is 19 residues. CDR1 DFQATT and CDR2 SNEGSKA come from the germline V gene (reference sequence). The CDR3: CSAVGGQGQSFSGANVLTF. The DNA read from the CDR3 is TGCAGTGCGGTAGGGGGACAGGGGCAAAGTTTCTCTGGGGCCAACGTC.

Ten or more counts support this clone. The CDR3 goes on 3 residues after the read ends, and that part is filled in from the germline J gene. The chain combines TRBV5-1 with TRBJ2-2; no firm D call. The V gene's germline CDR1 is SGHRS and CDR2 YFSETQ. The CDR3 has 11 residues. CDR3 sequence: CASSLDWQLFF. The CDR3 DNA, read in part, is TGCGCCAGCAGCTTGGATTGGCAG.

This clone was detected many times. The read is 3 residues too short to cover the CDR3 end, so that end is filled in from the germline J gene. The chain recombines TRBV7-8 with TRBJ2-2, with TRBD2 matching over 9 bases. Losses at the gene ends were 2 bases for V and 3 bases for J; bases not matched to a gene: 7. Germline values: CDR1 SGHVS, CDR2 FQNEAQ. This CDR3 has 17 amino acids. CDR3 bases read: TGTGCCAGCAGCTTATGGAGCGGGGGGCCGGACACCGGGGAG. It translates to CASSLWSGGPDTGE. The CDR3 as a whole reads CASSLWSGGPDTGELFF.

This clone was recorded at least ten times. The CDR3 extends 3 residues past the end of the read, so its final part is completed from the germline J gene. This chain uses TRBV10-3 with TRBJ2-7; 8 nucleotides align to TRBD2. The germline V gene has CDR1 ENHRY and CDR2 SYGVKD. The CDR3 runs to 13 residues. Trimming took 6 bases from V and 6 from J; bases not matched to a gene: 7. The covered CDR3 bases are TGTGCCATCAGCGGGACTAGAGACCTCGAG. It translates to CAISGTRDLE. The complete CDR3 reads CAISGTRDLEQYF.

This clone was observed many times. Read coverage stops 3 residues before the CDR3 terminus; the germline J gene supplies the remainder. The chain uses TRBV4-2 and TRBJ2-7, with D possibly being TRBD1 (6 bases). Trimming left V 4 bases short and J 0 bases short, with 19 bases between. Germline CDR1 reads LGHNA; CDR2 reads YNFKEQ. CDR3 length: 17 residues. CDR3 amino acids: CASSPRTGTHISYEQYF. The covered CDR3 bases are TGTGCCAGCAGCCCTCGAACAGGGACCCATATCTCCTACGAG.

As for this clone: The CDR3 end falls 3 residues outside the read, so it is completed with the germline J gene. The chain links TRBV18 to TRBJ1-6, with D unclear. Trimming pared 3 bases from V and 8 bases from J, leaving 11 bases between. CDR1 and CDR2 from the germline V gene are KGHSH and LQKENI. The CDR3 contains 14 residues. The CDR3: CASSPSDGYSPLHF. The covered CDR3 bases are TGTGCCAGCTCACCGTCCGACGGGTATTCACCC.

This clone was picked up many times. Coverage ceases 3 residues before the CDR3 finishes, and the germline J gene fills in the end. The rearrangement links TRBV20-1 to TRBJ2-1; TRBD2 aligns across 12 bases. Germline values: CDR1 DFQATT, CDR2 SNEGSKA (reference sequence). The junction had 11 bases not matched to a gene; V was cut back by 6 bases and J by 5 bases. The CDR3 loop spans 16 amino acids. The CDR3 sequence: CSAPRPLAGGNNEQFF. The CDR3 bases that were read are TGCAGTGCCCCTAGGCCACTAGCGGGGGGAAACAATGAG.

There are a few counts of this clone. The sequence runs out 3 residues before the end of the CDR3; the remainder is reconstructed from the germline J gene. This rearrangement joins TRBV7-9 to TRBJ2-5; TRBD1 is a possible D gene (6 bases). V shed 5 bases and J shed 1 base, with 11 bases lying between them. Germline-derived CDR1 and CDR2 are SEHNR and FQNEAQ (reference sequence). CDR3 length: 14 residues. The CDR3 bases that were read are TGTGCCAGCAGCCCAACAGGGTCCCAAGAGACC. Encoded protein: CASSPTGSQET. Given in full, the CDR3 is CASSPTGSQETQYF.

This clone was seen at least ten times. The read terminates 3 residues before the CDR3 end, so the remaining end is supplied by the germline J gene. This sequence joins TRBV30 and TRBJ2-5; perhaps TRBD2 as D (6 bases). V lost 2 bases and J lost 7, with 17 bases in between. CDR3 length: 14 residues. Germline CDR1 is GTSNPN and CDR2 is SVGIG (reference sequence). The sequenced part of the CDR3 DNA is TGTGCCTGGAGTCCCGGGACTGCCGGTACGACC. It codes for CAWSPGTAGTT. The entire CDR3 protein reads CAWSPGTAGTTQYF.